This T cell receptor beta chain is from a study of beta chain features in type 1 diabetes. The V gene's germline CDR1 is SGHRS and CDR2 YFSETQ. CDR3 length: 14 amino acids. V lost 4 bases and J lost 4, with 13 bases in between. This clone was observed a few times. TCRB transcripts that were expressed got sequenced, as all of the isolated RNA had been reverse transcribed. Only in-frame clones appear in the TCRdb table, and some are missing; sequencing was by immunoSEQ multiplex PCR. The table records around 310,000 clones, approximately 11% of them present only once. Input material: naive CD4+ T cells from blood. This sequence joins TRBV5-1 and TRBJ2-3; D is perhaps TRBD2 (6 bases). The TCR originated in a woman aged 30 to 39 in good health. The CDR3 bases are TGCGCCAGCAGCCGATTCTCTAGCGCAGATACGCAGTATTTT. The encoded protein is CASSRFSSADTQYF.